This TCR beta chain emerged from a study of cytomegalovirus exposure and HLA in healthy donors. Findings and limits, study-wide: The authors enumerated over 150 TCR beta chains as linked to cytomegalovirus. Rarity held for most TCR sequences, but there were some public TCRs that occurred in many donors. In vitro assays verified that a few CMV-associated chains recognized CMV antigens specifically.

TCRdb keeps only in-frame clones here, not all; method: immunoSEQ multiplex PCR. This repertoire shows 90,000 to 130,000 clones, approximately 88% found once; its top ten account for approximately 1.4%. CDR3 size: 13 residues. The germline V gene has CDR1 MNHEY and CDR2 SVGAGI. V lost 5 bases and J lost 5; bases outside the gene matches: 5. On this clone: What it recognizes is unknown.

The sequence came from a woman between 25 and 40 years old in good health and CMV-seropositive. The gene calls are TRBV6-5 and TRBJ2-5, with 7 positions matching TRBD1. The sequenced sample was PBMCs. The CDR3 is CASSRTGVETQYF. The DNA for the CDR3 is TGTGCCAGCAGTCGAACAGGGGTGGAGACCCAGTACTTC.